A single sample is the source of the 7 T cell receptor beta chains below, sequenced in a study of blood T cells in healthy people across ages. Through a sample-barcoded 5' primer and a J-beta primer mix, a second PCR was run for roughly 6 to 12 cycles. From the 5' RACE reads, TCRdb called clonotypes with MiXCR, one entry per CDR3 protein. The sample carries about 640,000 distinct CDR3 sequences, about 54% recorded once. The sample consisted of blood. These receptors were taken from a man in his sixties in good health.

This chain connects TRBV5-1 to TRBJ2-1, with TRBD2 matching over 7 bases. Germline assignment: CDR1 SGHRS and CDR2 YFSETQ. This CDR3 contains 14 residues. J lost 5 bases, V lost 4 bases, and 6 bases had no gene match. In DNA form, the CDR3 reads TGCGCCAGCAGCATTCCCCTAGCGGACAATGAGCAGTTCTTC. Protein sequence: CASSIPLADNEQFF. The entire variable domain, with the rest obtained from reference TRBV5-1 and TRBJ2-1, is as follows: KAGVTQTPRYLIKTRGQQVTLSCSPISGHRSVSWYQQTPGQGLQFLFEYFSETQRNKGNFPGRFSGRQFSNSRSEMNVSTLELGDSALYLCASSIPLADNEQFFGPGTRLTVL.

The chain uses TRBV20-1 and TRBJ2-1; 7 positions match TRBD2. The CDR3 length is 14 residues. Looked up from germline, CDR1 is DFQATT and CDR2 is SNEGSKA (reference sequence). With 7 bases clipped from V and 4 bases from J, the junction kept 10 bases outside the gene matches. The CDR3 loop is CSEDKAGRYNEQFF. DNA for the CDR3: TGCAGTGAAGACAAAGCGGGGAGGTACAATGAGCAGTTCTTC.

The J gene is TRBJ2-5, the V gene TRBV7-2; D not certain. V was cut by 1 base and J by 3 bases, with 9 bases left in between. The germline CDR1 and CDR2 sequences are SGHTA and FQGNSA. The CDR3 has 14 amino acids. This CDR3 reads CASSLVGSKETQYF. CDR3 DNA sequence: TGTGCCAGCAGCTTAGTAGGTAGCAAAGAGACCCAGTACTTC. Filled out from reference TRBV7-2 and TRBJ2-5, the complete variable domain reads GAGVSQSPSNKVTEKGKDVELRCDPISGHTALYWYRQSLGQGLEFLIYFQGNSAPDKSGLPSDRFSAERTGGSVSTLTIQRTQQEDSAVYLCASSLVGSKETQYFGPGTRLLVL.

Concerning this clonotype itself: This sequence may be a read error, since a much larger clone differs from it by one base. The genes are TRBV6-5 and TRBJ2-1, with TRBD2 as a possible D gene (6 bases). Near its end, the DNA agrees better with TRBJ2-7, so the J call may be wrong. There are 15 residues in the CDR3. CDR1 and CDR2 from the germline V gene are MNHEY and SVGAGI. The CDR3 sequence is CASSGLRRAGNEQYF. The CDR3 region has the DNA TGTGCCAGCAGTGGACTCCGTCGGGCGGGGAATGAGCAGTACTTC.

V gene TRBV5-6 combines with J gene TRBJ2-3, with D possibly matching TRBD1 (6 bases). The CDR3 consists of 14 residues. Trimming removed 3 bases at V and 6 bases at J, with 14 bases between. CDR1 and CDR2 (germline): SGHDT, YYEEEE. CDR3 DNA sequence: TGTGCCAGCAGCTCTAGCCGTCAGGGGGATACGCAGTATTTT. As protein: CASSSSRQGDTQYF.

The chain combines TRBV5-1 with TRBJ1-1; D might be TRBD1 (6 bases). Germline loops: CDR1 SGHRS, CDR2 YFSETQ. CDR3 size: 14 residues. Trimming left V 3 bases short and J 3 bases short, with 12 bases between. The CDR3 sequence is CASSSTGPHTEAFF. The CDR3 bases are TGCGCCAGCAGCTCGACAGGACCCCACACTGAAGCTTTCTTT.

The chain is built from TRBV29-1 and TRBJ1-4, with TRBD1 as a possible D gene (5 bases). Trimming took 3 bases from V and 5 from J, leaving 16 bases between them. CDR3 length equals 15 residues. Germline CDR1 and CDR2: SQVTM and ANQGSEA. The CDR3 reads CSVDGGNSGNEKLFF. CDR3 DNA sequence: TGCAGCGTTGACGGGGGGAATTCCGGGAATGAAAAACTGTTTTTT.